Shown below are 18 T cell receptor beta chains from a single sample sequenced in a study of T cell responses to AZD1222 COVID-19 vaccine. Data came from immunoSEQ multiplex PCR; TCRdb stores just in-frame clones and leaves some out. This sample carries about 130,000 clones, just over 85% of them seen once, and the ten largest clones take 20% to 25%. The material was peripheral blood, obtained on day 0 of AZD1222 vaccination. These receptors were taken from an adult in good health.

This sequence joins TRBV6-5 and TRBJ2-7; D perhaps matches TRBD1 (5 bases). V dropped 7 bases and J dropped 0 bases, with 13 bases sitting between them. CDR3 length: 14 amino acids. Germline assignment: CDR1 MNHEY and CDR2 SVGAGI. CDR3 coding DNA: TGTGCCAGCACCCCGGACATTAACTCCTACGAGCAGTACTTC. Its protein product is CASTPDINSYEQYF.

V gene TRBV3-1 (or the pseudogene TRBV3-2) combines with J gene TRBJ1-6; D remains ambiguous. The CDR3 totals 14 residues. Between the trimmed V and J ends, which lost 4 bases and 8 bases, there was a span of 12 bases. From germline, CDR1 is LGHDT and CDR2 YNNKEL (reference sequence). The CDR3 bases are TGTGCCAGCAGCCCAAGCAGGTGGGATTCACCCCTCCACTTT. The encoded protein is CASSPSRWDSPLHF.

The gene calls are TRBV5-1 and TRBJ1-2, with D perhaps matching TRBD1 (5 bases). The CDR3 sequence is 14 residues long. Trimming left V 6 bases short and J 8 bases short, with 20 bases between. The germline gives CDR1 SGHRS, CDR2 YFSETQ. For the CDR3, the DNA is TGCGCCAGCACCCGGGACTTTAAACCCCGGGGCTACACCTTC. As protein: CASTRDFKPRGYTF. The variable domain in full, with the rest retrieved from reference TRBV5-1 and TRBJ1-2, is KAGVTQTPRYLIKTRGQQVTLSCSPISGHRSVSWYQQTPGQGLQFLFEYFSETQRNKGNFPGRFSGRQFSNSRSEMNVSTLELGDSALYLCASTRDFKPRGYTFGSGTRLTVV.

This rearrangement joins TRBV28 to TRBJ1-5; TRBD1 matches 9 bases. After removal of 5 bases from V and 7 bases from J, the junction contained 3 bases not matched to a gene. Germline loops: CDR1 MDHEN, CDR2 SYDVKM. The length of the CDR3 is 13 residues. Here the CDR3 reads CASSPGQGQPQHF. CDR3 DNA sequence: TGTGCCAGCAGTCCGGGACAGGGCCAGCCCCAGCATTTT.

The rearrangement links TRBV12-5 to TRBJ2-2, with 9 bases matching TRBD1. The V gene's germline CDR1 is LGHNT and CDR2 FRNRAP. J was trimmed by 9 bases and V by 1 base; bases with no gene match: 21. This CDR3 has 20 amino acids. The chain's CDR3 is CASGLGTDYEQGARFWELFF. The CDR3 DNA reads as TGTGCTAGTGGTTTGGGCACGGATTACGAACAGGGGGCGCGGTTCTGGGAGCTGTTTTTT.

The genes are TRBV11-2 and TRBJ2-1; 10 nucleotides line up with TRBD1. CDR1 is SGHAT, CDR2 FQNNGV, per germline. This CDR3 has 16 amino acids. The V and J ends lost 4 bases and 2 bases, in that order; junction bases with no gene match: 5. CDR3 residues: CASSSGTGVTYNEQFF. The CDR3 nucleotides read TGTGCCAGCAGCTCAGGGACAGGGGTAACCTACAATGAGCAGTTCTTC.

This chain links TRBV6-1 with TRBJ2-5, with 10 bases fitting TRBD2. The CDR3 spans 18 residues. Germline loops: CDR1 MNHNS, CDR2 SASEGT. Unmatched junction bases numbered 11, after V lost 0 bases and J lost 4 bases. The CDR3 sequence: CASSEAGSAGGRSETQYF. The CDR3 DNA reads TGTGCCAGCAGTGAAGCGGGTTCAGCGGGGGGGCGGTCAGAGACCCAGTACTTC.

The chain uses TRBV19 and TRBJ1-5, with 8 nucleotides matching TRBD1. V lost 5 bases to trimming and J lost 7 bases; unmatched junction nucleotides: 13. The CDR3 runs to 16 residues. Germline CDR1 reads LNHDA; CDR2 reads SQIVND (reference sequence). The CDR3 DNA follows: TGTGCCAGTAGTTTCTCTCCCGGGACAGGCGGACAGCCCCAGCATTTT. Its translation is CASSFSPGTGGQPQHF.

CDR3 nucleotides: TGTGCCATCACCGGGACAGGGGGCGCAGATACGCAGTATTTT. Residues: CAITGTGGADTQYF. This sequence joins TRBV10-3 and TRBJ2-3, with 12 bases aligning to TRBD1. V shed 7 bases and J 4 bases; nucleotides not matched to a gene: 3. The CDR3 runs 14 residues. Germline V lookup: CDR1 ENHRY, CDR2 SYGVKD.

The rearrangement links TRBV7-2 to TRBJ2-5; TRBD2 is a possible D gene (6 bases). The length of the CDR3 is 13 residues. CDR1 and CDR2 (germline): SGHTA, FQGNSA. Trimming removed 4 bases from V and 7 bases from J, with 13 bases in between. Here the CDR3 DNA reads TGTGCCAGCAGCTCCGCGGGGTGGGGGACCCAGTACTTC. Translation: CASSSAGWGTQYF.

V is TRBV2 and J is TRBJ2-7, with D perhaps matching TRBD2 (5 bases). Trimming stripped 10 bases from V and 2 bases from J, with 18 bases between. From germline, CDR1 is SNHLY and CDR2 FYNNEI. This CDR3 spans 14 amino acids. CDR3 nucleotides: TGTGCCACCAAGAGGCCTAGCCCAACCTACGAGCAGTACTTC. Translation: CATKRPSPTYEQYF.

This clone appeared once. The chain combines TRBV5-6 with TRBJ2-7, with D tentatively TRBD1 (5 bases). The germline V gene encodes CDR1 SGHDT and CDR2 YYEEEE. Between the trimmed V and J ends, which lost 3 bases and 2 bases, there was a span of 9 bases. CDR3 length: 13 residues. The CDR3 reads CASSWGQTYEQYF. The CDR3 nucleotides read TGTGCCAGCAGCTGGGGCCAAACCTACGAGCAGTACTTC.

The rearrangement joins TRBV5-5 to TRBJ2-3; D unclear. The V and J ends lost 0 bases and 7 bases respectively, with 6 bases between them. The CDR3 has 12 amino acids. Looked up from germline, CDR1 is SGHKS and CDR2 is YYEKEE (reference sequence). CDR3 sequence: CASSLGDYTQYF. The CDR3 DNA is TGTGCCAGCAGCTTGGGAGATTATACGCAGTATTTT.

The chain combines TRBV29-1 with TRBJ1-2; the D gene is possibly TRBD1 (6 bases). The germline gives CDR1 SQVTM, CDR2 ANQGSEA. Trimming removed 5 bases from V and 3 bases from J, with 7 bases in between. The CDR3 contains 11 residues. For the CDR3, the DNA is TGCAGCGTTAACAGGGACTATGGCTACACCTTC. This codes for CSVNRDYGYTF. Complete variable domain (other parts from reference TRBV29-1 and TRBJ1-2): SAVISQKPSRDICQRGTSLTIQCQVDSQVTMMFWYRQQPGQSLTLIATANQGSEATYESGFVIDKFPISRPNLTFSTLTVSNMSPEDSSIYLCSVNRDYGYTFGSGTRLTVV.

The chain links TRBV6-1 to TRBJ1-5, with 10 bases lining up with TRBD1. CDR3 length: 16 residues. The germline V gene encodes CDR1 MNHNS and CDR2 SASEGT. J lost 2 bases, V lost 3 bases, and 4 bases had no gene match. CDR3 DNA: TGTGCCAGCAGTGAGAGGGGGACAGGGGGCAATCAGCCCCAGCATTTT. Its translation is CASSERGTGGNQPQHF.

This clone has more than one count but fewer than ten. The chain recombines TRBV27 with TRBJ1-1; D call uncertain. V was shortened by 5 bases and J by 0 bases, with 10 bases between the two germline ends. Germline V gene data show CDR1 as MNHEY and CDR2 as SMNVEV (reference sequence). The CDR3 loop spans 14 amino acids. The CDR3 loop is CASSQQALNTEAFF. The CDR3 nucleotides read TGTGCCAGCAGTCAGCAGGCGCTGAACACTGAAGCTTTCTTT.

In its sample, this clone was seen once. This rearrangement joins TRBV19 to TRBJ1-2; 12 bases are a match to TRBD1. CDR3 length equals 17 residues. CDR1 is LNHDA, CDR2 SQIVND, per germline (reference sequence). J gave up 4 bases and V 8 bases, and 14 bases lay outside the gene matches. In DNA, the CDR3 is TGTGCCAGTTCTAAAAACGCGGGACAGGGGGCCACCTATGGCTACACCTTC. Its protein is CASSKNAGQGATYGYTF.

The J gene is TRBJ1-5, the V gene TRBV7-2; tentative D call: TRBD1 (5 bases). Trimming pared 5 bases from V and 4 bases from J, leaving 15 bases between. This CDR3 is 15 amino acids long. CDR1 is SGHTA, CDR2 FQGNSA, per germline. The CDR3 nucleotides read TGTGCCAGCAGCCCAAAGGTGGGGACTAATCAGCCCCAGCATTTT. This codes for CASSPKVGTNQPQHF.